A single sample gave rise to the 28 T cell receptor beta chains below, sequenced in a study of T-cell memory formation after mild COVID-19. Using its own MiXCR run on the 5' RACE reads, TCRdb lists one record per CDR3 protein. The table has fewer than 650,000 distinct CDR3 sequences, less than 25% seen once. What was sequenced was PBMCs or a T cell subset sorted from them (not recorded which). These receptors were obtained from an adult woman who had mild COVID-19 (a few samples of this study predate the infection). Cell type and time point are not known.

A few counts support this clonotype. This chain links TRBV10-3 with TRBJ2-5; the D is unclear. V was cut by 4 bases and J by 5 bases, with 5 bases left in between. The germline CDR1 and CDR2 sequences are ENHRY and SYGVKD. The CDR3 spans 11 residues. This CDR3 reads CAISAGETQYF. The CDR3 DNA follows: TGTGCCATCAGTGCCGGGGAGACCCAGTACTTC.

The chain is built from TRBV5-8 and TRBJ1-3; D is unclear. The germline CDR1 and CDR2 sequences are SGHTS and YDEGEE. CDR3 size: 14 residues. V lost 2 bases to trimming and J lost 3 bases, with 9 bases between them. This CDR3 reads CASSFRTNGNTIYF. The DNA for the CDR3 is TGTGCCAGCAGCTTCCGGACGAATGGAAACACCATATATTTT.

This clonotype was counted between two and nine times. The chain links TRBV7-3 to TRBJ2-6; 7 bases line up with TRBD1. Germline V CDR1 and CDR2: SGHTA, FQGTGA. This CDR3 region has 16 residues. The V segment lost 5 bases and the J segment 4 bases; nucleotides outside the gene matches: 8. The CDR3 protein is CASSPIDRAGANVLTF. CDR3 DNA sequence: TGTGCCAGCAGCCCTATTGACAGGGCCGGGGCCAACGTCCTGACTTTC.

The table lists this clonotype with a count of one. The V call is TRBV5-4, the J call TRBJ2-3; 10 nucleotides match TRBD2. CDR3 length: 15 amino acids. Trimming cost V 6 bases and J 2 bases; bases outside gene matches: 6. The germline V gene has CDR1 SGHNT and CDR2 YYREEE (reference sequence). CDR3 sequence (DNA): TGTGCCAGCACACAGCGGGAGGGAGACACAGATACGCAGTATTTT. Its protein is CASTQREGDTDTQYF.

This clonotype was detected a few times. The V call is TRBV24-1, the J call TRBJ2-7; 8 bases map to TRBD2. Germline trimming cut 3 bases from V and 6 bases from J; bases unmatched to any gene: 3. The germline V gene encodes CDR1 KGHDR and CDR2 SFDVKD. The CDR3 has 13 residues. The CDR3 loop reads CATSDSSGSEQYF. CDR3 bases: TGTGCCACCAGTGATAGCAGCGGGAGCGAGCAGTACTTC.

The table lists this clonotype with a few counts. The CDR3 reads CAIRSLGEAFF. The CDR3 region has the DNA TGTGCCATCAGGTCCCTTGGTGAAGCTTTCTTT. The chain combines TRBV10-3 with TRBJ1-1; D is ambiguous. CDR3 length: 11 amino acids. V was trimmed by 6 bases and J by 7 bases, leaving 9 bases between them. Germline loops: CDR1 ENHRY, CDR2 SYGVKD.

The chain has TRBV2 and TRBJ2-1; TRBD2 agrees at 7 bases. Germline CDR1 is SNHLY and CDR2 is FYNNEI. This CDR3 spans 16 amino acids. The V and J ends lost 6 bases and 6 bases, in that order; junction bases with no gene match: 14. The CDR3 protein is CASSPTDATSSNEQFF. The DNA for the CDR3 is TGTGCCAGCAGCCCTACCGATGCGACTAGCAGCAATGAGCAGTTCTTC.

The CDR3 loop reads CSARSPSEAFF. The CDR3 DNA is TGCAGTGCTCGCAGCCCCTCTGAAGCTTTCTTT. This sequence joins TRBV20-1 and TRBJ1-1; D not resolved. The CDR3 sequence is 11 residues long. V was shortened by 5 bases and J by 6 bases, with 10 bases between the two germline ends. Per germline, CDR1 DFQATT and CDR2 SNEGSKA (reference sequence).

V is TRBV12-3 or TRBV12-4 and J is TRBJ1-5; weak D call: TRBD1 (6 bases). V was trimmed by 6 bases and J by 3 bases, leaving 12 bases between them. This CDR3 has 14 residues. Here the CDR3 reads CASRNDRSNQPQHF. In DNA, the CDR3 is TGTGCCAGCAGAAACGACAGGTCCAATCAGCCCCAGCATTTT.

This clonotype was found many times. The chain links TRBV7-6 to TRBJ1-1, with 8 nucleotides matching TRBD1. In germline, CDR1 is SGHVS, CDR2 FNYEAQ. There are 16 residues in the CDR3. The trim removed 0 bases at V and 1 base at J, leaving 4 bases unmatched. DNA of the CDR3: TGTGCCAGCAGCTTAGCCGGGACAGGCTGGAACACTGAAGCTTTCTTT. Protein sequence: CASSLAGTGWNTEAFF.

The J gene is TRBJ1-5, the V gene TRBV5-1; 8 nucleotides match TRBD1. Germline CDR1 reads SGHRS; CDR2 reads YFSETQ. V lost 4 bases, J lost 4 bases, and 10 bases stayed unmatched. The length of the CDR3 is 16 residues. CDR3 coding DNA: TGCGCCAGCAGCCCCGGAGGGGGACAGGAGAATCAGCCCCAGCATTTT. Translation: CASSPGGGQENQPQHF.

This clonotype was counted a few times. The chain combines TRBV6-2 or TRBV6-3 with TRBJ2-5; D unresolved. The V and J ends lost 6 bases and 2 bases respectively, with 7 bases between them. This CDR3 region has 12 residues. The germline V gene encodes CDR1 MNHEY and CDR2 SVGEGT. DNA of the CDR3: TGTGCCAGCAGCCGAGAGCAAGAGACCCAGTACTTC. As protein: CASSREQETQYF.

This clonotype was counted between two and nine times. The genes are TRBV7-9 and TRBJ2-7; 10 bases are a match to TRBD1. Germline V gives CDR1 SEHNR, CDR2 FQNEAQ (reference sequence). The trim removed 5 bases at V and 7 bases at J, leaving 8 bases unmatched. The CDR3 is made up of 14 amino acids. CDR3 coding DNA: TGTGCCAGCAGCACAAAGACAGGGGGCTTGGAGCAGTACTTC. It codes for CASSTKTGGLEQYF.

This chain connects TRBV10-3 to TRBJ1-1; D is perhaps TRBD1 (5 bases). This CDR3 contains 15 residues. Germline V gene lookup returns CDR1 ENHRY and CDR2 SYGVKD. Deletions cut 3 bases from V and 5 bases from J, with 16 bases between. CDR3 sequence: CAISDGGYVRTEAFF. The CDR3 region has the DNA TGTGCCATCAGTGACGGGGGGTATGTGAGAACTGAAGCTTTCTTT.

The V gene is TRBV12-3 or TRBV12-4, the J gene TRBJ2-2; D tentatively reads TRBD1 or TRBD2 (5 bases each). The CDR3 covers 16 residues. The germline V and J ends were trimmed by 4 bases and 1 base, with 13 bases remaining between them. The CDR3 sequence is CASSSGAARNTGELFF. The DNA for the CDR3 is TGTGCCAGCAGTTCCGGGGCAGCTAGGAACACCGGGGAGCTGTTTTTT.

V is TRBV20-1 and J is TRBJ1-6; TRBD1 might be the D (5 bases). The CDR3 consists of 16 residues. V lost 6 bases to trimming and J lost 0 bases, with 15 bases between them. Germline-derived CDR1 and CDR2 are DFQATT and SNEGSKA (reference sequence). CDR3 amino acids: CSARDLLSSYNSPLHF. In DNA, the CDR3 is TGCAGTGCGAGGGACCTCTTAAGCTCCTATAATTCACCCCTCCACTTT.

This chain joins TRBV20-1 and TRBJ2-7; D may match TRBD1 or TRBD2 (5 bases each). This CDR3 has 12 amino acids. CDR1 and CDR2 from the germline V gene are DFQATT and SNEGSKA (reference sequence). V was cut by 5 bases and J by 2 bases, with 10 bases left in between. CDR3 sequence (DNA): TGCAGTGCTGTGGGACCCACCTACGAGCAGTACTTC. Its protein is CSAVGPTYEQYF.

This clonotype was observed a few times. The V gene is TRBV30, the J gene TRBJ2-2; a possible D gene is TRBD1 (5 bases). CDR3 length: 14 amino acids. Germline CDR1 is GTSNPN and CDR2 is SVGIG (reference sequence). Trimming removed 0 bases at V and 5 bases at J, with 10 bases between. The CDR3 reads CAWSVSGYTGELFF. Here the CDR3 DNA reads TGTGCCTGGAGTGTTTCAGGGTATACCGGGGAGCTGTTTTTT.

This rearrangement joins TRBV20-1 to TRBJ2-5; tentative D call: TRBD2 (6 bases). CDR1 is DFQATT, CDR2 SNEGSKA, per germline (reference sequence). Trimming took off 3 bases at V and 5 bases at J, with 16 bases between the two ends. This CDR3 is built from 14 residues. The DNA of the CDR3 is TGCAGTGCTAGGCGAGGGGAGGTCCGGGAGACCCAGTACTTC. Translating gives CSARRGEVRETQYF.

The rearrangement links TRBV5-1 to TRBJ2-3, with D perhaps TRBD2 (6 bases). CDR1 is SGHRS, CDR2 YFSETQ, per germline. This CDR3 region has 16 residues. The V end lost 4 bases, the J end lost 1 base, and 16 bases lay between the germline ends. CDR3 coding DNA: TGCGCCAGCAGCACAATTAGCGGCTACGGCACAGATACGCAGTATTTT. This encodes CASSTISGYGTDTQYF.

This rearrangement joins TRBV6-2 or TRBV6-3 to TRBJ2-5, with TRBD1 matching over 11 bases. Germline trimming cut 6 bases from V and 5 bases from J; bases unmatched to any gene: 8. Germline V lookup: CDR1 MNHEY, CDR2 SVGEGT. The CDR3 spans 15 residues. For the CDR3, the DNA is TGTGCCAGCAGGAGATCCGGGACAGGGGGTGAGACCCAGTACTTC. Translating it yields CASRRSGTGGETQYF.

J is TRBJ2-2 and V is TRBV4-3; TRBD1 is a possible D gene (7 bases). CDR1 and CDR2 from the germline V gene are LGHNA and YSLEER. Trimming stripped 2 bases from V and 1 base from J, with 14 bases between. The CDR3 totals 17 residues. The CDR3 protein is CASSQNAGQLNTGELFF. The CDR3 DNA follows: TGCGCCAGCAGCCAAAACGCGGGACAGCTGAACACCGGGGAGCTGTTTTTT.

This clonotype was counted between two and nine times. The chain is built from TRBV20-1 and TRBJ1-3; tentatively, D is TRBD1 (6 bases). V was pared by 3 bases and J by 0 bases, with 12 bases between. Germline loops: CDR1 DFQATT, CDR2 SNEGSKA (reference sequence). The CDR3 runs 15 residues. The CDR3: CSASKGEYSGNTIYF. CDR3 bases: TGCAGTGCTAGTAAGGGGGAATACTCTGGAAACACCATATATTTT.

This clonotype was detected ten times or more. The chain is built from TRBV5-1 and TRBJ2-7; D remains ambiguous. There are 14 residues in the CDR3. V lost 0 bases and J 2 bases, leaving 9 bases between the germline ends. Germline CDR1 is SGHRS and CDR2 is YFSETQ. The DNA of the CDR3 is TGCGCCAGCAGCTTGGATGGGCCCCCCTACGAGCAGTACTTC. Its translation is CASSLDGPPYEQYF.

The chain has TRBV19 and TRBJ2-7, with TRBD2 as a possible D gene (5 bases). CDR3 length: 15 amino acids. V was pared by 0 bases and J by 1 base, with 10 bases between. The germline CDR1 and CDR2 sequences are LNHDA and SQIVND (reference sequence). The CDR3 nucleotides are TGTGCCAGTAGTATAGAAGGTAGAGGGTCCTACGAGCAGTACTTC. Translation: CASSIEGRGSYEQYF. The full variable domain, rest sourced from reference TRBV19 and TRBJ2-7, is DGGITQSPKYLFRKEGQNVTLSCEQNLNHDAMYWYRQDPGQGLRLIYYSQIVNDFQKGDIAEGYSVSREKKESFPLTVTSAQKNPTAFYLCASSIEGRGSYEQYFGPGTRLTVT.

Here the CDR3 DNA reads TGTGCCTGGAGCGTAACAGGAGGCACTGAAGCTTTCTTT. It codes for CAWSVTGGTEAFF. The V call is TRBV30, the J call TRBJ1-1; tentative D call: TRBD1 (5 bases). The CDR3 is 13 residues long. CDR1 GTSNPN and CDR2 SVGIG come from the germline V gene (reference sequence). V was shortened by 3 bases and J by 4 bases, with 12 bases between the two germline ends.

This clonotype was picked up many times. This rearrangement joins TRBV5-1 to TRBJ2-2; a weak D match, TRBD2 (6 bases). The CDR3 runs 15 residues. The V end was cut by 4 bases, the J end by 5 bases, with 15 bases between. Germline-derived CDR1 and CDR2 are SGHRS and YFSETQ. The CDR3: CASSTARAGTGELFF. CDR3 in DNA: TGCGCCAGCAGCACGGCGAGGGCGGGAACCGGGGAGCTGTTTTTT.

V usage is TRBV15 and J usage is TRBJ2-1, with unresolved D. The CDR3 covers 15 residues. The germline V gene encodes CDR1 LNHNV and CDR2 YYDKDF (reference sequence). V shed 3 bases and J shed 10 bases, with 19 bases lying between them. CDR3 sequence reads: CATSSMRLAAEEQFF. Written as DNA, the CDR3 is TGTGCCACCAGCAGTATGAGACTGGCAGCAGAGGAGCAGTTCTTC.